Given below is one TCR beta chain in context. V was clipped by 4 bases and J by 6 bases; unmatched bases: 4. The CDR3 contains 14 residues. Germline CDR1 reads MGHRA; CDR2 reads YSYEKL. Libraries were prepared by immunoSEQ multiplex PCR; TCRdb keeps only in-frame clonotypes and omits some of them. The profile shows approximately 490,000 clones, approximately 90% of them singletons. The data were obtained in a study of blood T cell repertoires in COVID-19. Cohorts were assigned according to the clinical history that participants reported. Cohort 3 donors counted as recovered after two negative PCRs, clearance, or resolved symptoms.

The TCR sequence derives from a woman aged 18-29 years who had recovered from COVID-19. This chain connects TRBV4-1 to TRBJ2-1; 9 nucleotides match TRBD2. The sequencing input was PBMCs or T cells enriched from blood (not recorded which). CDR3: CASSPSGAPNEQFF. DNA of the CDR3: TGCGCCAGCAGCCCTAGCGGGGCCCCCAATGAGCAGTTCTTC.